The source of this T cell receptor beta chain is a study of blood T cell repertoires in COVID-19. Study background: Acute and convalescent COVID-19 samples came from the United States, Italy and Spain. The cDNA or gDNA used as material had been derived from T cells, B-cell-depleted T cells, or PBMCs.

Per the original methods: Quantification of nucleated cells was approximated via reference gene primer amplification. Generated by immunoSEQ multiplex PCR, the TCRdb table keeps only in-frame clones and is missing some. The DNA was the basis for D and trimming; V, J and clone size are from that table. The sample has some 87,000 clones, around four fifths seen once; the top ten hold 12%. Sample: peripheral blood. The sequence was collected from a woman aged 65 to 85 with active or convalescent COVID-19.

The CDR3 DNA reads as TGTGCCAGCAGTCTCCGACAGGGCTACTATGGCTACACCTTC. Protein: CASSLRQGYYGYTF. The chain is built from TRBV27 and TRBJ1-2; 7 positions agree with TRBD1. V was pared by 5 bases and J by 3 bases, with 6 bases of the junction left unmatched. Germline assignment: CDR1 MNHEY and CDR2 SMNVEV (reference sequence). The CDR3 is made up of 14 amino acids.